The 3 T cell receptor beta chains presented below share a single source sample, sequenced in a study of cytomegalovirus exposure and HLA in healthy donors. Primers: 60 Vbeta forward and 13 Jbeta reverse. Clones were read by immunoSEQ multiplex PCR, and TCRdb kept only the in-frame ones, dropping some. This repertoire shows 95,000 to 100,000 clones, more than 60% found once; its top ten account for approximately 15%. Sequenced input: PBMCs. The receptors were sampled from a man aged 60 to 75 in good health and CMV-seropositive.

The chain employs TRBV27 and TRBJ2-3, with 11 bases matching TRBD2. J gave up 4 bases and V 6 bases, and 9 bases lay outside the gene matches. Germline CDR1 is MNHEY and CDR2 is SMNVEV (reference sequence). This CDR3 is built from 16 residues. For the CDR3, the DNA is TGTGCCAGCAGCCTTATAGCGGGGGGGCCCTCAGATACGCAGTATTTT. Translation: CASSLIAGGPSDTQYF.

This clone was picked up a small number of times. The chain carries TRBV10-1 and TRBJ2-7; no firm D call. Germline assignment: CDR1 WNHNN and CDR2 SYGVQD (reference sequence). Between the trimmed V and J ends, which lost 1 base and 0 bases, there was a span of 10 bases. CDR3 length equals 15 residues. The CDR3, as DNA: TGCGCCAGCAGTGAGTATCGTGGGCCCTCCTACGAGCAGTACTTC. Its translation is CASSEYRGPSYEQYF.

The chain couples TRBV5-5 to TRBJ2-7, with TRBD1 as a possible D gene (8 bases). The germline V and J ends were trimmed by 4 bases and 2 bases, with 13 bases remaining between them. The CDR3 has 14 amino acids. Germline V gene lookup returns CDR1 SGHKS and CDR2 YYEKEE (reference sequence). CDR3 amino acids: CASSSTGGAYEQYF. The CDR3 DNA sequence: TGTGCCAGCAGCAGTACAGGGGGGGCCTACGAGCAGTACTTC.